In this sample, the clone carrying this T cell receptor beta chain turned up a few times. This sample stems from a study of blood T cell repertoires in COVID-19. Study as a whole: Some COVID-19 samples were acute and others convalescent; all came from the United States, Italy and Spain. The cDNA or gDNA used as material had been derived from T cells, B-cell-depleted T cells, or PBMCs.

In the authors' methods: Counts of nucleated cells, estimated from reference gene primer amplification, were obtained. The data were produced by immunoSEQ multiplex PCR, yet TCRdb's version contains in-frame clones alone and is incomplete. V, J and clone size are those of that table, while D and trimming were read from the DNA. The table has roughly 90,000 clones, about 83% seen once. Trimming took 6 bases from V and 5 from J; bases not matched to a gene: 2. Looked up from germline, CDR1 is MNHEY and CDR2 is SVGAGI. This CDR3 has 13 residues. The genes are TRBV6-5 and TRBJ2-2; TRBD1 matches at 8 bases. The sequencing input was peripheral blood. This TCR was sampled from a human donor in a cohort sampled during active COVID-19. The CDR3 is CASSRTGTGELFF. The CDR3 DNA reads TGTGCCAGCAGCCGGACAGGGACCGGGGAGCTGTTTTTT.